The rows below give T cell receptor beta chains drawn from one sample of a study of T cell repertoires in cytomegalovirus infection. TCRdb reprocessed the reads with MiXCR, giving one entry per CDR3 protein. The data contain 350,000 to 550,000 distinct CDR3 sequences, around 32% of them singletons. The sequencing sample was made of PBMCs. These receptor sequences come from a human donor in good health (CMV status not recorded). Some clones in this sample may be carry-over from other donors' samples. Both conserved end residues are part of each CDR3. The D gene is left open where the match is weak. The listing skips clone size in some rows; elsewhere it reads once, few, many or a size class.

v_gene: TRBV7-6
d_gene: -
j_gene: TRBJ2-5
abundance: many
CDR3aa: CASSRTVTPGETQYF
CDR3nt: TGTGCCAGCAGCCGGACAGTTACACCTGGAGAGACCCAGTACTTC

v_gene: TRBV28
d_gene: -
j_gene: TRBJ2-7
abundance: few
CDR3aa: CASRVGTSEQYF
CDR3nt: TGTGCCAGCAGGGTGGGTACGTCAGAGCAGTACTTC

v_gene: TRBV12-3/TRBV12-4
d_gene: TRBD2
j_gene: TRBJ2-7
abundance: few
CDR3aa: CASSFRLAETNSYEQYF
CDR3nt: TGTGCCAGCAGTTTTAGGCTAGCGGAGACTAATTCCTACGAGCAGTACTTC

v_gene: TRBV11-1
d_gene: -
j_gene: TRBJ1-6
abundance: -
CDR3aa: CASSPEPANSPLHF
CDR3nt: TGTGCCAGCAGCCCTGAGCCAGCTAATTCACCCCTCCACTTT

v_gene: TRBV19
d_gene: -
j_gene: TRBJ2-7
abundance: -
CDR3aa: CASAPSGRYYYEQYF
CDR3nt: TGTGCCAGTGCTCCTTCAGGGCGGTATTACTACGAGCAGTACTTC

v_gene: TRBV5-8
d_gene: -
j_gene: TRBJ1-6
abundance: many
CDR3aa: CASSLLSYNSPLHF
CDR3nt: TGTGCCAGCAGCTTGTTATCTTATAATTCACCCCTCCACTTT

v_gene: TRBV6-2/TRBV6-3
d_gene: -
j_gene: TRBJ1-1
abundance: -
CDR3aa: CASRTTTENLPNTEAFF
CDR3nt: TGTGCCAGCAGGACAACTACAGAGAACTTACCTAACACTGAAGCTTTCTTT

v_gene: TRBV6-5
d_gene: -
j_gene: TRBJ1-2
abundance: -
CDR3aa: CASSYSSGQSRGYTF
CDR3nt: TGTGCCAGCAGTTACTCGTCGGGCCAATCGCGTGGCTACACCTTC

v_gene: TRBV7-6
d_gene: -
j_gene: TRBJ2-7
abundance: many
CDR3aa: CASSRYEQYF
CDR3nt: TGTGCCAGCAGTCGGTACGAGCAGTACTTC

v_gene: TRBV4-1
d_gene: TRBD1
j_gene: TRBJ1-1
abundance: -
CDR3aa: CASRTTGMNTEAFF
CDR3nt: TGCGCCAGCAGAACGACAGGGATGAACACTGAAGCTTTCTTT

v_gene: TRBV12-3/TRBV12-4
d_gene: TRBD1
j_gene: TRBJ2-6
abundance: few
CDR3aa: CASRITTGGSGANVLTF
CDR3nt: TGTGCCAGCAGGATAACCACAGGGGGCTCTGGGGCCAACGTCCTGACTTTC

v_gene: TRBV2
d_gene: -
j_gene: TRBJ2-7
abundance: few
CDR3aa: CASSELGGAYEQYF
CDR3nt: TGTGCCAGCAGTGAATTGGGCGGTGCCTACGAGCAGTACTTC

v_gene: TRBV29-1
d_gene: TRBD1
j_gene: TRBJ2-7
abundance: -
CDR3aa: CSVRDRGLYEQYF
CDR3nt: TGCAGCGTCCGGGACAGGGGGCTGTACGAGCAGTACTTC

v_gene: TRBV7-7
d_gene: -
j_gene: TRBJ2-3
abundance: many
CDR3aa: CASSLGWGAGTDTQYF
CDR3nt: TGTGCCAGCAGCCTCGGATGGGGGGCAGGAACAGATACGCAGTATTTT

v_gene: TRBV10-2
d_gene: -
j_gene: TRBJ2-1
abundance: few
CDR3aa: CASSEYRANEQFF
CDR3nt: TGCGCCAGCAGTGAATACAGGGCAAATGAGCAGTTCTTC

v_gene: TRBV15
d_gene: TRBD2
j_gene: TRBJ2-1
abundance: few
CDR3aa: CATSRVLAGGPRYNEQFF
CDR3nt: TGTGCCACCAGCAGAGTCCTAGCGGGGGGTCCTCGCTACAATGAGCAGTTCTTC

v_gene: TRBV7-2
d_gene: -
j_gene: TRBJ1-2
abundance: few
CDR3aa: CASSSRKGNPYGYTF
CDR3nt: TGTGCCAGCAGCTCCCGGAAAGGGAACCCATATGGCTACACCTTC

v_gene: TRBV7-6
d_gene: -
j_gene: TRBJ2-1
abundance: -
CDR3aa: CASSLALDEQFF
CDR3nt: TGTGCCAGCAGCTTAGCCCTAGATGAGCAGTTCTTC

v_gene: TRBV20-1
d_gene: TRBD2
j_gene: TRBJ2-5
abundance: once
CDR3aa: CSAKTVGGARPETQYF
CDR3nt: TGCAGTGCTAAGACGGTCGGGGGGGCCCGTCCAGAGACCCAGTACTTC

v_gene: TRBV6-8
d_gene: -
j_gene: TRBJ2-7
abundance: few
CDR3aa: CASSYGRNGLYEQYF
CDR3nt: TGTGCCAGCAGTTACGGGAGGAATGGGCTCTACGAGCAGTACTTC

v_gene: TRBV12-3/TRBV12-4
d_gene: TRBD2
j_gene: TRBJ2-3
abundance: -
CDR3aa: CASTLAGGAQYF
CDR3nt: TGTGCCAGCACCTTAGCCGGGGGGGCGCAGTATTTT

v_gene: TRBV10-3
d_gene: TRBD1
j_gene: TRBJ2-3
abundance: few
CDR3aa: CAIRGDRSTDTQYF
CDR3nt: TGTGCCATCAGGGGGGACAGAAGCACAGATACGCAGTATTTT

v_gene: TRBV6-5
d_gene: TRBD1
j_gene: TRBJ2-7
abundance: -
CDR3aa: CASSPDRGFAYEQYF
CDR3nt: TGTGCCAGCAGTCCCGACAGGGGGTTTGCCTACGAGCAGTACTTC

v_gene: TRBV9
d_gene: TRBD1
j_gene: TRBJ1-6
abundance: -
CDR3aa: CASSDQDRQNSPLHF
CDR3nt: TGTGCCAGCAGCGACCAGGACAGGCAAAATTCACCCCTCCACTTT

v_gene: TRBV2
d_gene: -
j_gene: TRBJ1-1
abundance: -
CDR3aa: CASSEQGGDTEAFF
CDR3nt: TGTGCCAGCAGTGAGCAGGGTGGGGACACTGAAGCTTTCTTT

v_gene: TRBV7-6
d_gene: TRBD1
j_gene: TRBJ2-2
abundance: few
CDR3aa: CASSLGAGQGVTGELFF
CDR3nt: TGTGCCAGCAGCTTAGGAGCGGGACAGGGGGTCACCGGGGAGCTGTTTTTT

v_gene: TRBV6-2/TRBV6-3
d_gene: -
j_gene: TRBJ1-1
abundance: few
CDR3aa: CASSYLGVEAFF
CDR3nt: TGTGCCAGCAGTTACCTGGGGGTTGAAGCTTTCTTT

v_gene: TRBV11-2
d_gene: -
j_gene: TRBJ2-3
abundance: few
CDR3aa: CASSFTRGSSTDTQYF
CDR3nt: TGTGCCAGCAGCTTCACGCGGGGTTCCAGCACAGATACGCAGTATTTT

v_gene: TRBV7-9
d_gene: -
j_gene: TRBJ1-2
abundance: many
CDR3aa: CASSHRASDYGYTF
CDR3nt: TGTGCCAGCAGCCACAGGGCTAGCGACTATGGCTACACCTTC

v_gene: TRBV5-4
d_gene: TRBD2
j_gene: TRBJ2-1
abundance: -
CDR3aa: CASSLEQRGSYNEQFF
CDR3nt: TGTGCCAGCAGCTTGGAACAGCGGGGCTCCTACAATGAGCAGTTCTTC

v_gene: TRBV7-8
d_gene: -
j_gene: TRBJ1-1
abundance: many
CDR3aa: CASAGGRNTEAFF
CDR3nt: TGTGCCAGCGCCGGAGGGCGCAACACTGAAGCTTTCTTT